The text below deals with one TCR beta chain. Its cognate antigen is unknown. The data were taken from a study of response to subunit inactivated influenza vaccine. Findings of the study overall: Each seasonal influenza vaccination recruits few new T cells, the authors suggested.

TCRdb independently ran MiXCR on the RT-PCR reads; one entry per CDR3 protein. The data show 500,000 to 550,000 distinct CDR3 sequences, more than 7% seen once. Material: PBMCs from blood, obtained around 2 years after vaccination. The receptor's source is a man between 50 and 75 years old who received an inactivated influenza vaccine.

The CDR3 spells CATSDSNFAGPSTDTQYF. DNA for the CDR3: TGTGCCACCAGTGATTCGAATTTCGCGGGACCTAGCACAGATACGCAGTATTTT. The V call is TRBV24-1, the J call TRBJ2-3; possible D gene TRBD2, 6 bases. Germline lookup yields CDR1 KGHDR and CDR2 SFDVKD. Trimming removed 2 bases at V and 0 bases at J, with 17 bases between. This CDR3 region has 18 residues.